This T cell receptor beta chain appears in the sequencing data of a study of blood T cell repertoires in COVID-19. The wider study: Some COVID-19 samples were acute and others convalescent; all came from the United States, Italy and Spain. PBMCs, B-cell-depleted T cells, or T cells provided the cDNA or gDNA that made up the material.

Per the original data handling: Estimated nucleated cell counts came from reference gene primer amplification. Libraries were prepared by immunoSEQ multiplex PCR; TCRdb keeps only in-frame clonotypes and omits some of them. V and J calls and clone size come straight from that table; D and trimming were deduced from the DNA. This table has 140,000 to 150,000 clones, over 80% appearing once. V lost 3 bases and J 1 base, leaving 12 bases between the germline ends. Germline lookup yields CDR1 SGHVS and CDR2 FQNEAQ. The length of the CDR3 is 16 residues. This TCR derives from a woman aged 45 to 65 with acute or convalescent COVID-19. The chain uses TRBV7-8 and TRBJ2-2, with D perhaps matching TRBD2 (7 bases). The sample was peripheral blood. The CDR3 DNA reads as TGTGCCAGCAGCTTGGGGGGGCAGCTGAACACCGGGGAGCTGTTTTTT. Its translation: CASSLGGQLNTGELFF.